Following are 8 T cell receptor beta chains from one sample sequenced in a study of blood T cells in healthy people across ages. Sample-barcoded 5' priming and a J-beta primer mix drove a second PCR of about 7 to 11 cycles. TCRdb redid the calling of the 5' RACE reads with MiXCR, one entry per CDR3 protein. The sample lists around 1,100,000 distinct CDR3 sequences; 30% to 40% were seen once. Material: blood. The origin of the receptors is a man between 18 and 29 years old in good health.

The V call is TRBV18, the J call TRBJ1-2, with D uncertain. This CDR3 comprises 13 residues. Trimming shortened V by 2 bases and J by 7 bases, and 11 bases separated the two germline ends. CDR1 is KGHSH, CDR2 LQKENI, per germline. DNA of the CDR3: TGTGCCAGCTCACCAACGAGGGCTTCTGGCTACACCTTC. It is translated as CASSPTRASGYTF.

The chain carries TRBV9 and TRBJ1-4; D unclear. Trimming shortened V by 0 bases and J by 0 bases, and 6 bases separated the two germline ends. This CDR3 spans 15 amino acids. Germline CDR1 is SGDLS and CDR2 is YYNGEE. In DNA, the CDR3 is TGTGCCAGCAGCGTAGCTGGATCAACTAATGAAAAACTGTTTTTT. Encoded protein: CASSVAGSTNEKLFF.

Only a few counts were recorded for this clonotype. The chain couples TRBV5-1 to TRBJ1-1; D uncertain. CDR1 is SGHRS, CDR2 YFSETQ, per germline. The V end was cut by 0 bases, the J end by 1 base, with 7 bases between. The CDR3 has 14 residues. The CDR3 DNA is TGCGCCAGCAGCTTGGAGCAGAAGAACACTGAAGCTTTCTTT. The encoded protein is CASSLEQKNTEAFF.

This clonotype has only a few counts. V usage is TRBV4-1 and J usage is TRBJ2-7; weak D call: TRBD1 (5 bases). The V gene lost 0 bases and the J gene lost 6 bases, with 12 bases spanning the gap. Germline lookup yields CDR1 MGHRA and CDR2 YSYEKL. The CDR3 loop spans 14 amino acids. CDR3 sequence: CASSQDTARVEQYF. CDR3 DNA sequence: TGCGCCAGCAGCCAAGACACGGCCAGGGTCGAGCAGTACTTC.

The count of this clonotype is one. For the CDR3, the DNA is TGCGCCAGCAGCTTGCAGGTGTCCCCCGGGGAGCTGTTTTTT. It encodes CASSLQVSPGELFF. The chain carries TRBV5-1 and TRBJ2-2; D is undetermined. CDR3 size: 14 residues. The germline V gene encodes CDR1 SGHRS and CDR2 YFSETQ. The V gene lost 1 base and the J gene lost 6 bases, with 10 bases spanning the gap.

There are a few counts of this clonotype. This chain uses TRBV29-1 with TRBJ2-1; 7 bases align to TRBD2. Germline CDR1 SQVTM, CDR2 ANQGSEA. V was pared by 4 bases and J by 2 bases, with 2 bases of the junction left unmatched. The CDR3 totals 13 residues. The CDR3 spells CSVGRGAYNEQFF. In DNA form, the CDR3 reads TGCAGCGTTGGACGGGGGGCCTACAATGAGCAGTTCTTC.

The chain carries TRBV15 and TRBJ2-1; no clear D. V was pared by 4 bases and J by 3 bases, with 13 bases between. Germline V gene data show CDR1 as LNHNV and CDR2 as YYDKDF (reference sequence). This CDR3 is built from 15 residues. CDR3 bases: TGTGCCACCAGCAACCTCGGTACCTTCTACAATGAGCAGTTCTTC. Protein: CATSNLGTFYNEQFF.

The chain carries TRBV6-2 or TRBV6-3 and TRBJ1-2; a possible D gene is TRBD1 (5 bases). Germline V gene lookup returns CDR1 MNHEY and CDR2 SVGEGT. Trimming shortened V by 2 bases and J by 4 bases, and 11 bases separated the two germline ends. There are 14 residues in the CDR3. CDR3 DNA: TGTGCCAGCAGTTACGCCGTAGACAGCTATGGCTACACCTTC. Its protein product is CASSYAVDSYGYTF.